These T cell receptor beta chains were read from a single sample in a study of cytomegalovirus exposure and HLA in healthy donors. Libraries were prepared by immunoSEQ multiplex PCR; TCRdb keeps only in-frame clonotypes and omits some of them. The sample consists of some 150,000 clones, 60% to 85% of them appearing once. Sequenced input: PBMCs. These TCRs come from a man aged 45-65 years in good health and CMV-seropositive. Each CDR3 is given with its conserved first and last residue. D genes are given only for firm matches. Size is omitted from some rows. Given values are once, few, many or a class for expanded clones.

cdr3_nt: TGTGCCAGCAGCCTGGAGGCAGGCGTTGAAGCTTTCTTT
cdr3_aa: CASSLEAGVEAFF
cdr3_length: 13
j_call: TRBJ1-1
v_call: TRBV7-9
d_call: -
clone_size: -

cdr3_nt: TGTGCCAGCAGCGTAGGCGGGAGTAACACCGGGGAGCTGTTTTTT
cdr3_aa: CASSVGGSNTGELFF
cdr3_length: 15
j_call: TRBJ2-2
v_call: TRBV9
d_call: TRBD2
clone_size: many

cdr3_nt: TGTGCCAGCAGTGTGACAGACTACACTGAAGCTTTCTTT
cdr3_aa: CASSVTDYTEAFF
cdr3_length: 13
j_call: TRBJ1-1
v_call: TRBV6-5
d_call: -
clone_size: -

cdr3_nt: TGTGCCAGCAGTGAAGCGCTTCCCGGCACGACACTGCACTCCTACGAGCAGTACTTC
cdr3_aa: CASSEALPGTTLHSYEQYF
cdr3_length: 19
j_call: TRBJ2-7
v_call: TRBV6-1
d_call: -
clone_size: -

cdr3_nt: TGTGCCAGCAGCTTTAAGGGGGCCCCCACAGATACGCAGTATTTT
cdr3_aa: CASSFKGAPTDTQYF
cdr3_length: 15
j_call: TRBJ2-3
v_call: TRBV7-2
d_call: TRBD1
clone_size: -

cdr3_nt: TGTGCCAGCTCACCGACTGAAGAGACCCAGTACTTC
cdr3_aa: CASSPTEETQYF
cdr3_length: 12
j_call: TRBJ2-5
v_call: TRBV18
d_call: -
clone_size: -

cdr3_nt: TGTGCCAGCAGCGAAGGACTAGCGGGAGTCTGGCTCGAGACGCAGTATTTT
cdr3_aa: CASSEGLAGVWLETQYF
cdr3_length: 17
j_call: TRBJ2-3
v_call: TRBV7-2
d_call: TRBD2
clone_size: -

cdr3_nt: TGTGCCAGCAGCCCAAAGCCGGGGTTCTACGAGCAGTACTTC
cdr3_aa: CASSPKPGFYEQYF
cdr3_length: 14
j_call: TRBJ2-7
v_call: TRBV14
d_call: -
clone_size: -

cdr3_nt: TGTGCCAGCAGCTTTGGAGTTCTGCTACAGTACTTC
cdr3_aa: CASSFGVLLQYF
cdr3_length: 12
j_call: TRBJ2-7
v_call: TRBV11-2
d_call: -
clone_size: -

cdr3_nt: TGTGCCTGGAGTCCCACCCGACAGGCCACAGATACGCAGTATTTT
cdr3_aa: CAWSPTRQATDTQYF
cdr3_length: 15
j_call: TRBJ2-3
v_call: TRBV30
d_call: -
clone_size: -

cdr3_nt: TGTGCCATCAGCAAGGGACTAGCGGGTGAAGAGACCCAGTACTTC
cdr3_aa: CAISKGLAGEETQYF
cdr3_length: 15
j_call: TRBJ2-5
v_call: TRBV10-3
d_call: TRBD2
clone_size: once

cdr3_nt: TGTGCCAGCAGTGACCGGATCAGGGGAACGTCCTACAATGAGCAGTTCTTC
cdr3_aa: CASSDRIRGTSYNEQFF
cdr3_length: 17
j_call: TRBJ2-1
v_call: TRBV6-1
d_call: -
clone_size: -

cdr3_nt: TGCGCCAGCAGCCAAGATCGTTCGGGATCCGGCTACACCTTC
cdr3_aa: CASSQDRSGSGYTF
cdr3_length: 14
j_call: TRBJ1-2
v_call: TRBV4-1
d_call: -
clone_size: once

cdr3_nt: TGCGCCAGCAGCTTGGGACTAGCGGAGGCGAGGGAGACCCAGTACTTC
cdr3_aa: CASSLGLAEARETQYF
cdr3_length: 16
j_call: TRBJ2-5
v_call: TRBV5-1
d_call: TRBD2
clone_size: -

cdr3_nt: TGTGCCAGCAGCTTAATGGGGGGAGGGCCAAGAGATACGCAGTATTTT
cdr3_aa: CASSLMGGGPRDTQYF
cdr3_length: 16
j_call: TRBJ2-3
v_call: TRBV7-6
d_call: TRBD2
clone_size: few

cdr3_nt: TGTGCCAGCAGTGACAGGGCGCCGTGGGACTCTGGAAACACCATATATTTT
cdr3_aa: CASSDRAPWDSGNTIYF
cdr3_length: 17
j_call: TRBJ1-3
v_call: TRBV6-1
d_call: -
clone_size: -

cdr3_nt: TGTGCCTGGAGTGCCGGGACAGGGGCCTATGGCTACACCTTC
cdr3_aa: CAWSAGTGAYGYTF
cdr3_length: 14
j_call: TRBJ1-2
v_call: TRBV30
d_call: TRBD1
clone_size: -

cdr3_nt: TGTGCCAGCAGCCGATCGTTGAGCTCCTACAATGAGCAGTTCTTC
cdr3_aa: CASSRSLSSYNEQFF
cdr3_length: 15
j_call: TRBJ2-1
v_call: TRBV6-1
d_call: -
clone_size: -

cdr3_nt: TGCAGCGCCTTTGTGGCAGGTACTCCATCCTACGAGCAGTACTTC
cdr3_aa: CSAFVAGTPSYEQYF
cdr3_length: 15
j_call: TRBJ2-7
v_call: TRBV29-1
d_call: -
clone_size: -

cdr3_nt: TGTGCCAGCAGCTTAGGAGCAGGGGACACTGAAGCTTTCTTT
cdr3_aa: CASSLGAGDTEAFF
cdr3_length: 14
j_call: TRBJ1-1
v_call: TRBV7-2
d_call: -
clone_size: -

cdr3_nt: TGTGCCAGCAGGGGACAGGGGCAAGAGACCCAGTACTTC
cdr3_aa: CASRGQGQETQYF
cdr3_length: 13
j_call: TRBJ2-5
v_call: TRBV2
d_call: TRBD1
clone_size: -

cdr3_nt: TGCGCCAGCAGCTTGGAGGGGACTAGTCATGGTACGCAGTATTTT
cdr3_aa: CASSLEGTSHGTQYF
cdr3_length: 15
j_call: TRBJ2-3
v_call: TRBV5-1
d_call: TRBD2
clone_size: -

cdr3_nt: TGTGCCACCAGCAGAGCGGGGACAGGGGTCTACGAGCAGTACTTC
cdr3_aa: CATSRAGTGVYEQYF
cdr3_length: 15
j_call: TRBJ2-7
v_call: TRBV15
d_call: TRBD1
clone_size: -

cdr3_nt: TGTGCCAGCAGCAGACTAGCTTATCCCGGGGAGCTGTTTTTT
cdr3_aa: CASSRLAYPGELFF
cdr3_length: 14
j_call: TRBJ2-2
v_call: TRBV5-6
d_call: TRBD2
clone_size: -

cdr3_nt: TGCGCCAGCAGCTCGACAGGTAATCAGCCCCAGCATTTT
cdr3_aa: CASSSTGNQPQHF
cdr3_length: 13
j_call: TRBJ1-5
v_call: TRBV4-1
d_call: -
clone_size: -

cdr3_nt: TGTGCCAGCAGTTTATTCGCGGGAGGGCCGTGGTGGGGGCAGTTCTTC
cdr3_aa: CASSLFAGGPWWGQFF
cdr3_length: 16
j_call: TRBJ2-1
v_call: TRBV28
d_call: TRBD2
clone_size: once

cdr3_nt: TGTGCCAGCAGTCCCGGACTCACTAGCGGGAGGGCCTCAGATACGCAGTATTTT
cdr3_aa: CASSPGLTSGRASDTQYF
cdr3_length: 18
j_call: TRBJ2-3
v_call: TRBV27
d_call: TRBD2
clone_size: -

cdr3_nt: TGTGCCAGCAGCTTAGAGAGGGCAGGGGCCAACGTCCTGACTTTC
cdr3_aa: CASSLERAGANVLTF
cdr3_length: 15
j_call: TRBJ2-6
v_call: TRBV7-9
d_call: -
clone_size: once

cdr3_nt: TGTGCCTGGAGCGGCGGGAGGAGGGTCGGAAACATTCAGTACTTC
cdr3_aa: CAWSGGRRVGNIQYF
cdr3_length: 15
j_call: TRBJ2-4
v_call: TRBV30
d_call: TRBD2
clone_size: -

cdr3_nt: TGTGCCAGCAGCCCCGGACTAGCGGCAGATACGCAGTATTTT
cdr3_aa: CASSPGLAADTQYF
cdr3_length: 14
j_call: TRBJ2-3
v_call: TRBV7-3
d_call: TRBD2
clone_size: -

cdr3_nt: TGTGCCAGCGCACTATCAGGGGGCTACACCTTC
cdr3_aa: CASALSGGYTF
cdr3_length: 11
j_call: TRBJ1-2
v_call: TRBV2
d_call: -
clone_size: few

cdr3_nt: TGTGCCAGCAGCCGACATTGGACAGGGGCTACCTACAATGAGCAGTTCTTC
cdr3_aa: CASSRHWTGATYNEQFF
cdr3_length: 17
j_call: TRBJ2-1
v_call: TRBV27
d_call: TRBD1
clone_size: -

cdr3_nt: TGCGCCAGCAGCTTGGGGACTAGCGCTTACGAGCAGTACTTC
cdr3_aa: CASSLGTSAYEQYF
cdr3_length: 14
j_call: TRBJ2-7
v_call: TRBV5-1
d_call: TRBD2
clone_size: -